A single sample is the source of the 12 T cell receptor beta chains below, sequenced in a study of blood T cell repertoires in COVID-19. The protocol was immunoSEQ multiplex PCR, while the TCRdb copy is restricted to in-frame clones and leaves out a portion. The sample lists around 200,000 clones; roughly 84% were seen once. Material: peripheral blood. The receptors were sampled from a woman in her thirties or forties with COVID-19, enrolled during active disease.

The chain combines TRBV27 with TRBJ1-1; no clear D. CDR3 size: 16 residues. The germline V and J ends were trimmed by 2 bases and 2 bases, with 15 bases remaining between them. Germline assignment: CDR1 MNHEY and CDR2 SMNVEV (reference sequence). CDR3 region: CASSLTVGHTNTEAFF. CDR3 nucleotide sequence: TGTGCCAGCAGTTTAACGGTTGGGCACACTAACACTGAAGCTTTCTTT.

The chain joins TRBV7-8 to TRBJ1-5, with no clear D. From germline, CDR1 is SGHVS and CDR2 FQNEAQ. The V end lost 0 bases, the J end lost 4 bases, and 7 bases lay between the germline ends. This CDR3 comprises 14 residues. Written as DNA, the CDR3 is TGTGCCAGCAGCTTAGCGGGGAGAAATCAGCCCCAGCATTTT. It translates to CASSLAGRNQPQHF.

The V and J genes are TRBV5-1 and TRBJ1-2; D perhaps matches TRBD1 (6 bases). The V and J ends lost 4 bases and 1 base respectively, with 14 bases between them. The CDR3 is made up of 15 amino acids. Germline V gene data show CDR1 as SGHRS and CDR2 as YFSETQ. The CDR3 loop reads CASSPALDSNYGYTF. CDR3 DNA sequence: TGCGCCAGCAGCCCCGCCTTGGACAGTAACTATGGCTACACCTTC.

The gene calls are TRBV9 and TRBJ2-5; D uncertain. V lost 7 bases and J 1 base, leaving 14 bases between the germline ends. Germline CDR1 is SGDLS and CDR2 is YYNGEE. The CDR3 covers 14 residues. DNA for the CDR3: TGTGCCAGCGCCCCCTGGAGCAGCCAAGAGACCCAGTACTTC. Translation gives CASAPWSSQETQYF. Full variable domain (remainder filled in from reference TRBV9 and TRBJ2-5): DSGVTQTPKHLITATGQRVTLRCSPRSGDLSVYWYQQSLDQGLQFLIQYYNGEERAKGNILERFSAQQFPDLHSELNLSSLELGDSALYFCASAPWSSQETQYFGPGTRLLVL.

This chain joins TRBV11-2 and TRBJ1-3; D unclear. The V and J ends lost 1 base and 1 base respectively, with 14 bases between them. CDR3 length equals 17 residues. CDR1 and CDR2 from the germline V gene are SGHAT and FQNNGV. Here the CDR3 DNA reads TGTGCCAGCAGCTTAGGAGGCAGAAGCGCTTCTGGAAACACCATATATTTT. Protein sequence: CASSLGGRSASGNTIYF.

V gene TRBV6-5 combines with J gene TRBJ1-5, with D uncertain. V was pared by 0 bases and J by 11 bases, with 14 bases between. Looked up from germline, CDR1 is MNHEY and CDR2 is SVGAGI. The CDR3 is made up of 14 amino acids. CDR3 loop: CASSYSNEPSAQHF. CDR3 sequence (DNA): TGTGCCAGCAGTTACTCGAATGAGCCCTCCGCCCAGCATTTT.

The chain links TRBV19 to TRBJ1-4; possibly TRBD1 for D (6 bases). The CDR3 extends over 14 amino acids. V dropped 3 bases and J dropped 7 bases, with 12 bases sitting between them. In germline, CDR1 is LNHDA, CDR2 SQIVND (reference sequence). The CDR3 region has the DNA TGTGCCAGTAGTATGGGACAAGGAGGTGAAAAACTGTTTTTT. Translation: CASSMGQGGEKLFF.

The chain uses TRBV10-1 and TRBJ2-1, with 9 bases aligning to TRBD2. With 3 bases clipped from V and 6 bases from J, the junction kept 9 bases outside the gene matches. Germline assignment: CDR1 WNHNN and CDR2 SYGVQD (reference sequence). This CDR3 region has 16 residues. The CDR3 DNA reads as TGCGCCAGCAGTGATCCGGCGGGGGGGGCCGGCAATGAGCAGTTCTTC. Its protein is CASSDPAGGAGNEQFF.

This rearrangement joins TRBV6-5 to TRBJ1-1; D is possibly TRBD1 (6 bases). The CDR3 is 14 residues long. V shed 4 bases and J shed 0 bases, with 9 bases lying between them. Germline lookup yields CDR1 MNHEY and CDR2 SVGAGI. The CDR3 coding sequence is TGTGCCAGCAGTTTCACAGGGCTGAACACTGAAGCTTTCTTT. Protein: CASSFTGLNTEAFF.

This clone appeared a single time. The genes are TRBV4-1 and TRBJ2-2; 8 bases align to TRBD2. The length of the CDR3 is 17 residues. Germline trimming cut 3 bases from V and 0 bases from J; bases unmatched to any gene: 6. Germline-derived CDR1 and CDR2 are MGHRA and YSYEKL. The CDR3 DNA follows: TGCGCCAGCAGCCAGACGGGGACTAGACCGAACACCGGGGAGCTGTTTTTT. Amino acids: CASSQTGTRPNTGELFF.

The CDR3 region is CASRAGGINGYTF. The DNA for the CDR3 is TGTGCCAGCAGGGCAGGGGGAATAAATGGCTACACCTTC. The genes are TRBV28 and TRBJ1-2; 7 bases align to TRBD1. CDR3 length equals 13 residues. J was trimmed by 6 bases and V by 6 bases; bases with no gene match: 7. Germline CDR1 is MDHEN and CDR2 is SYDVKM.

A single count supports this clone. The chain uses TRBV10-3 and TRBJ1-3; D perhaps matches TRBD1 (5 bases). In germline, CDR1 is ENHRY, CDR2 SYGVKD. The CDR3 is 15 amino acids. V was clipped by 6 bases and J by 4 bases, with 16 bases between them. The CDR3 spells CAISGQPETGNTIYF. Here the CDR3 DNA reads TGTGCCATCAGCGGACAACCCGAGACGGGAAACACCATATATTTT.